This is a list of T cell receptor beta chains from one sample in a study of blood T cell repertoires in COVID-19. The data were produced by immunoSEQ multiplex PCR, yet TCRdb's version contains in-frame clones alone and is incomplete. Of 200,000 to 250,000 clones in the sample, roughly 89% were seen once. The sequencing sample was made of PBMCs or T cells enriched from blood (not recorded which). These TCRs come from a woman between 35 and 50 years old who had recovered from COVID-19. Each CDR3 is given with its conserved first and last residue. Each record gives: D gene, V gene, clone size, J gene, CDR3 DNA, CDR3 protein. The D gene is left open where the match is weak. Some rows mark clone size as missing; the rest say once, few, many or name a class of expanded clone.

>-|TRBV6-2/TRBV6-3|-|TRBJ1-2
TGTGCCAGCACCCCCGATCTTTCAAGCCGAGGCTACACCTTC
CASTPDLSSRGYTF
>-|TRBV4-1|-|TRBJ2-4
TGCGCCAGCAGCCAAGGATGGCCCGGGGTCGGATCCAAAAACATTCAGTACTTC
CASSQGWPGVGSKNIQYF
>TRBD2|TRBV11-2|-|TRBJ2-1
TGTGCCAGCAGCTTACGGAGACTAGCGGGTGCGGCCAATGAGCAGTTCTTC
CASSLRRLAGAANEQFF
>-|TRBV11-2|-|TRBJ1-4
TGTGCCAGCAGCATCAGACGGGTTAATGAAAAACTGTTTTTT
CASSIRRVNEKLFF
>-|TRBV6-5|-|TRBJ2-3
TGTGCCAGCAGCCCCAGAGGCCTTCACTTGGATACGCAGTATTTT
CASSPRGLHLDTQYF
>TRBD1|TRBV5-1|few|TRBJ1-2
TGCGCCAGCAGCTTAGGGGGCACTAACTATGGCTACACCTTC
CASSLGGTNYGYTF
>-|TRBV12-3/TRBV12-4|-|TRBJ1-1
TGTGCCAGCAGTTTGGTGGGGGGACGGGAAGCTTTCTTT
CASSLVGGREAFF
>TRBD1|TRBV7-9|few|TRBJ1-5
TGTGCCAGCAGCTTACCAAACGGGACAGCAGAGGATCAGCCCCAGCATTTT
CASSLPNGTAEDQPQHF
>-|TRBV12-3/TRBV12-4|few|TRBJ1-1
TGTGCCAGCAGTCAGCGACCCAGAGAAGCTTTCTTT
CASSQRPREAFF
>TRBD2|TRBV3-1/TRBV3-2|-|TRBJ2-2
TGTGCCAGCAGCCGGCCGACTAGCGGGAGTTCGGGGGAGCTGTTTTTT
CASSRPTSGSSGELFF
>-|TRBV29-1|-|TRBJ2-1
TGCAGCGTTGGGGAGGGGGGTCAACTCTACAATGAGCAGTTCTTC
CSVGEGGQLYNEQFF
>-|TRBV3-1/TRBV3-2|few|TRBJ2-5
TGTGCCAGCAGACGTGGCAGGGCGCAAGAGACCCAGTACTTC
CASRRGRAQETQYF
>-|TRBV7-9|-|TRBJ2-3
TGTGCCAGCAGCTTCCTAGATACGCAGTATTTT
CASSFLDTQYF
>-|TRBV4-3|-|TRBJ1-5
TGCGCCAGCAGCCAAGGGGTGGGGGCTGGGCAGCCCCAGCATTTT
CASSQGVGAGQPQHF
>-|TRBV10-3|once|TRBJ1-2
TGTGCCATCAGTGAGCCGGGACTGGGAACCTATGGCTACACCTTC
CAISEPGLGTYGYTF
>-|TRBV19|-|TRBJ2-2
TGTGCCAGCCAGACTAGCGGGGAGCTGTTTTTT
CASQTSGELFF
>-|TRBV2|few|TRBJ1-5
TGTGCCAGCAGTCGGGATTCTGGGCAGGGGCAGCCCCAGCATTTT
CASSRDSGQGQPQHF
>TRBD2|TRBV4-1|-|TRBJ2-1
TGCGCCAGCAGCCACCGAGCGGGAGAGGGGAATGAGCAGTTCTTC
CASSHRAGEGNEQFF
>-|TRBV6-5|-|TRBJ1-1
TGTGCCAGCAGTTACTCCCAGGGAGGTGACACTGAAGCTTTCTTT
CASSYSQGGDTEAFF
>TRBD2|TRBV7-2|-|TRBJ2-1
TGTGCCAGCAGCCCCGGACTAGCGGGAGGACACAATGAGCAGTTCTTC
CASSPGLAGGHNEQFF
>-|TRBV9|-|TRBJ1-5
TGTGCCAGCAGCGTTCGCCTAAGTAGCGAGCCCCAGCATTTT
CASSVRLSSEPQHF
>TRBD2|TRBV10-1|few|TRBJ2-3
TGCGCCAGCAGTGACCCGCGGGGAAGCGGGAGCGCCTACACAGATACGCAGTATTTT
CASSDPRGSGSAYTDTQYF
>-|TRBV24-1|once|TRBJ1-2
TGTGCCACCGCAACCAACGGGGGGCGAAATCGGTTATACACCTTC
CATATNGGRNRLYTF
>TRBD2|TRBV7-8|-|TRBJ2-3
TGTGCCAGCAGCTTAAGGCGGGAGGGCCGATCAGATACGCAGTATTTT
CASSLRREGRSDTQYF
>TRBD1|TRBV3-1/TRBV3-2|-|TRBJ2-7
TGTGCCAGCAGCCAAGAGGACAGGGGGCGAGGCGAGCAGTACTTC
CASSQEDRGRGEQYF
>-|TRBV19|once|TRBJ1-5
TGTGCCAGTAAGAGGTGGAAGAGCAATCAGCCCCAGCATTTT
CASKRWKSNQPQHF
>-|TRBV24-1|-|TRBJ2-1
TGTGCCACCCGGGAAAGCGGGTACAATGAGCAGTTCTTC
CATRESGYNEQFF
>-|TRBV28|-|TRBJ1-5
TGTGCCAGCAGTTTAGGGGGGGCTGGAAGAAGGGCCCAGCATTTT
CASSLGGAGRRAQHF
>-|TRBV24-1|-|TRBJ2-5
TGTGCCACCAGTGATTCGGGGGAGTTGGAGACCCAGTACTTC
CATSDSGELETQYF
>TRBD1|TRBV19|once|TRBJ2-1
TGTGCCAGTAGTATAGGAGGGGGACAGATGGCCAATGAGCAGTTCTTC
CASSIGGGQMANEQFF
>TRBD2|TRBV19|-|TRBJ2-1
TGTGCCAGTAGTAGTGCGGGAGGCACCTACAATGAGCAGTTCTTC
CASSSAGGTYNEQFF
>-|TRBV7-8|-|TRBJ1-4
TGTGCCAGCAGCTTATACAGATATAATGAAAAACTGTTTTTT
CASSLYRYNEKLFF